Listed below are T cell receptor beta chains from one sample, sequenced in a study of blood T cell repertoires in COVID-19. Clones were sequenced by immunoSEQ multiplex PCR, and TCRdb holds only the in-frame ones, with some missing. This sample has about 110,000 clones, with 75% to 90% found just once. Material for sequencing was peripheral blood. These receptors were collected from a woman in her fifties or sixties with acute or convalescent COVID-19. CDR3s include the opening cysteine and the closing phenylalanine or tryptophan. Each record gives: clone size, V gene, J gene, D gene, CDR3 length, CDR3 protein, CDR3 DNA. D genes are given only for firm matches. Not all rows give a size; the values are once, few, many and, for expanded clones, a class.

NA	TRBV6-4	TRBJ2-5	NA	13	CASSDSRGTAQYF	TGTGCCAGCAGTGACTCGAGAGGGACTGCCCAGTACTTC
few	TRBV28	TRBJ1-6	NA	13	CASRAGAAGPLHF	TGTGCCAGCAGGGCAGGGGCAGCCGGCCCCCTCCACTTT
NA	TRBV18	TRBJ1-1	NA	13	CASSPLNGGGAFF	TGTGCCAGCTCACCACTCAACGGCGGGGGGGCTTTCTTT
NA	TRBV11-1	TRBJ2-2	NA	14	CASSLAEQTGELFF	TGTGCCAGCAGCTTAGCGGAGCAGACCGGGGAGCTGTTTTTT
NA	TRBV14	TRBJ2-7	NA	14	CASRAGSSSYEQYF	TGTGCCAGCAGGGCGGGGAGTAGCTCCTACGAGCAGTACTTC
once	TRBV6-5	TRBJ1-2	TRBD1	12	CASYRGGYGYTF	TGTGCCAGTTACAGGGGCGGCTATGGCTACACCTTC
NA	TRBV4-1	TRBJ2-5	NA	15	CASSQEWVGQETQYF	TGCGCCAGCAGCCAAGAGTGGGTCGGGCAAGAGACCCAGTACTTC
few	TRBV6-4	TRBJ1-2	NA	14	CASSDNFGVGGYTF	TGTGCCAGCAGTGACAACTTCGGGGTTGGTGGCTACACCTTC
NA	TRBV2	TRBJ2-5	TRBD2	14	CATSGGARPETQYF	TGTGCCACTAGCGGGGGGGCCAGACCCGAGACCCAGTACTTC
few	TRBV10-3	TRBJ1-1	NA	11	CAVGRGGEAFF	TGTGCCGTCGGAAGGGGTGGTGAAGCTTTCTTT
NA	TRBV7-3	TRBJ2-3	NA	14	CASSPSGPGDTQYF	TGTGCCAGCAGCCCCAGTGGTCCGGGTGATACGCAGTATTTT
NA	TRBV19	TRBJ1-5	NA	13	CAGGVPFYQPQHF	TGTGCCGGGGGGGTGCCGTTCTATCAGCCCCAGCATTTT
few	TRBV4-1	TRBJ1-2	NA	16	CASSQLNLAYSYGYTF	TGCGCCAGCAGCCAACTGAATTTGGCATATTCCTATGGCTACACCTTC
NA	TRBV2	TRBJ1-5	NA	15	CASRREQSLGQPQHF	TGTGCCAGCAGACGAGAACAGTCACTTGGGCAGCCCCAGCATTTT
NA	TRBV18	TRBJ1-2	NA	16	CASSPFRLRVGYGYTF	TGTGCCAGCTCACCATTTAGGCTCCGGGTTGGCTATGGCTACACCTTC
NA	TRBV5-1	TRBJ1-1	TRBD1	14	CASSYRWGQGEAFF	TGCGCCAGCAGCTACCGATGGGGACAGGGTGAAGCTTTCTTT
once	TRBV9	TRBJ2-1	TRBD2	20	CASSVTLSGTSGRTYNEQFF	TGTGCCAGCAGCGTAACGCTTTCAGGGACTAGCGGGAGGACTTACAATGAGCAGTTCTTC
NA	TRBV6-5	TRBJ1-1	NA	14	CASSYSGTNTEAFF	TGTGCCAGCAGTTACTCGGGGACAAACACTGAAGCTTTCTTT
NA	TRBV5-4	TRBJ2-5	NA	14	CASSPGGPGETQYF	TGTGCCAGCAGCCCAGGAGGGCCAGGGGAGACCCAGTACTTC
NA	TRBV19	TRBJ1-6	NA	14	CASRRTGDNSPLHF	TGTGCCAGTAGGAGGACGGGGGATAATTCACCCCTCCACTTT
NA	TRBV15	TRBJ1-2	TRBD1	16	CATSNRQGASNYGYTF	TGTGCCACCAGCAACAGACAGGGGGCTAGTAACTATGGCTACACCTTC
NA	TRBV14	TRBJ2-7	NA	14	CASSQGAGSYEQYF	TGTGCCAGCAGCCAGGGAGCGGGCTCCTACGAGCAGTACTTC
many	TRBV24-1	TRBJ1-4	NA	14	CATSDPATNEKLFF	TGTGCCACCAGTGACCCTGCAACTAATGAAAAACTGTTTTTT
NA	TRBV27	TRBJ2-7	TRBD2	14	CASSASGSSYEQYF	TGTGCCAGCAGTGCCAGCGGGAGCTCCTACGAGCAGTACTTC
few	TRBV27	TRBJ2-7	TRBD2	15	CASSSLGLASPEQYF	TGTGCCAGCAGTTCCCTCGGACTAGCGTCCCCAGAGCAGTACTTC
NA	TRBV20-1	TRBJ2-3	NA	15	CSASSGSPSTDTQYF	TGCAGTGCTAGTTCGGGGAGCCCTAGCACAGATACGCAGTATTTT
many	TRBV5-6	TRBJ1-2	TRBD1	14	CASSWGQGPYGYTF	TGTGCCAGCAGCTGGGGACAGGGGCCTTATGGCTACACCTTC
NA	TRBV3-1/TRBV3-2	TRBJ2-3	TRBD2	17	CASSPPLAGGSTDTQYF	TGTGCCAGCAGCCCCCCCTTAGCGGGGGGTAGCACAGATACGCAGTATTTT
once	TRBV9	TRBJ1-1	TRBD1	15	CASSEDRARGTEAFF	TGTGCCAGCAGCGAAGACAGGGCCCGGGGCACTGAAGCTTTCTTT
once	TRBV9	TRBJ2-7	TRBD2	16	CASSDDPWGGAYEQYF	TGTGCCAGCAGCGATGACCCCTGGGGGGGGGCCTACGAGCAGTACTTC
NA	TRBV18	TRBJ2-5	TRBD1	14	CASSPGQLRETQYF	TGTGCCAGCTCACCGGGACAGTTAAGGGAGACCCAGTACTTC
few	TRBV29-1	TRBJ2-7	TRBD1	14	CSVKDRGPSWEQYF	TGCAGCGTGAAAGACAGGGGGCCCTCCTGGGAGCAGTACTTC
NA	TRBV7-8	TRBJ1-6	NA	15	CASSLDSPRNSPLHF	TGTGCCAGCAGCTTGGACAGTCCGAGGAATTCACCCCTCCACTTT
once	TRBV3-1/TRBV3-2	TRBJ1-2	NA	12	CASSDPGSFETF	TGTGCCAGCAGCGACCCGGGGAGCTTCGAAACCTTC
NA	TRBV20-1	TRBJ1-5	NA	13	CSASPGGGVPQHF	TGCAGTGCTAGTCCCGGGGGGGGAGTCCCCCAGCATTTT
once	TRBV19	TRBJ1-1	NA	14	CASTYGGGNTEAFF	TGTGCCAGTACCTATGGGGGGGGGAACACTGAAGCTTTCTTT
few	TRBV11-2	TRBJ1-4	TRBD1	18	CASSSGTTGGATNEKLFF	TGTGCCAGCAGCTCCGGGACTACAGGGGGCGCGACTAATGAAAAACTGTTTTTT
NA	TRBV7-2	TRBJ2-5	TRBD2	19	CASSPRGSGSYMSRETQYF	TGTGCCAGCAGCCCCCGGGGTAGCGGGAGTTATATGAGTCGAGAGACCCAGTACTTC
NA	TRBV6-1	TRBJ1-6	NA	13	CASSESVGSPLHF	TGTGCCAGCAGTGAAAGCGTCGGTTCACCCCTCCACTTT
NA	TRBV9	TRBJ1-1	TRBD1	14	CASSVVTGGTEAFF	TGTGCCAGCAGCGTAGTAACAGGGGGCACTGAAGCTTTCTTT
NA	TRBV7-8	TRBJ1-5	TRBD1	15	CASSLGDRGNQPQHF	TGTGCCAGCAGCTTAGGGGACAGGGGAAATCAGCCCCAGCATTTT
NA	TRBV20-1	TRBJ2-2	NA	14	CSASSGRNTGELFF	TGCAGTGCTAGTTCCGGGAGGAACACCGGGGAGCTGTTTTTT
few	TRBV28	TRBJ1-1	NA	13	CASSLGGVNRAFF	TGTGCCAGCAGTTTAGGGGGGGTCAATAGGGCTTTCTTT
NA	TRBV25-1	TRBJ1-2	NA	15	CASGEEGANSYGYTF	TGTGCCTCTGGGGAAGAAGGGGCGAACTCCTATGGCTACACCTTC
NA	TRBV3-1/TRBV3-2	TRBJ2-1	TRBD2	13	CASRLAGSNEQFF	TGTGCCAGCAGATTAGCGGGGTCGAATGAGCAGTTCTTC
NA	TRBV19	TRBJ1-4	NA	12	CASSAGAGKLFF	TGTGCCAGTAGCGCAGGGGCTGGAAAACTGTTTTTT
NA	TRBV9	TRBJ1-1	NA	15	CASSEQGSMNTEAFF	TGTGCCAGCAGCGAACAGGGAAGCATGAACACTGAAGCTTTCTTT
NA	TRBV6-2/TRBV6-3	TRBJ2-7	TRBD2	16	CASSLKGLASTYEQYF	TGTGCCAGCAGCCTAAAGGGACTAGCGAGCACCTACGAGCAGTACTTC
NA	TRBV28	TRBJ2-7	TRBD2	14	CASSWGRGAYEQYF	TGTGCCAGCAGTTGGGGGAGGGGAGCCTACGAGCAGTACTTC
NA	TRBV7-9	TRBJ1-1	NA	13	CASDLGGNTEAFF	TGTGCCAGCGACTTAGGAGGGAACACTGAAGCTTTCTTT
NA	TRBV6-6	TRBJ1-1	TRBD1	16	CASSRGFGQGNTEAFF	TGTGCCAGCAGCCGAGGATTTGGACAGGGAAACACTGAAGCTTTCTTT
NA	TRBV2	TRBJ1-4	NA	15	CASSTDRGQSEKLFF	TGTGCCAGCAGCACTGACAGAGGTCAAAGTGAAAAACTGTTTTTT
NA	TRBV19	TRBJ2-5	TRBD1	15	CASSIERTGGETQYF	TGTGCCAGTAGTATAGAACGGACAGGCGGAGAGACCCAGTACTTC
NA	TRBV12-3/TRBV12-4	TRBJ1-5	NA	13	CASSSVGNQPQHF	TGTGCCAGCAGTTCCGTCGGCAATCAGCCCCAGCATTTT
once	TRBV5-5	TRBJ1-3	NA	14	CASSLDGAGNTIYF	TGTGCCAGCAGCCTAGACGGTGCTGGAAACACCATATATTTT
NA	TRBV3-1/TRBV3-2	TRBJ1-1	NA	17	CASSQDSSSRWGAEAFF	TGTGCCAGCAGCCAAGACTCTTCTTCGCGGTGGGGGGCTGAAGCTTTCTTT
once	TRBV6-2/TRBV6-3	TRBJ1-5	NA	14	CASSAPWLEEPQHF	TGTGCCAGCAGCGCCCCGTGGCTCGAGGAGCCCCAGCATTTT
NA	TRBV25-1	TRBJ1-1	NA	13	CASRWGGHTEAFF	TGTGCCAGCCGGTGGGGGGGGCACACTGAAGCTTTCTTT
NA	TRBV18	TRBJ2-1	TRBD2	16	CASSPPTSGRNNEQFF	TGTGCCAGCTCACCACCAACTAGCGGGAGGAACAATGAGCAGTTCTTC